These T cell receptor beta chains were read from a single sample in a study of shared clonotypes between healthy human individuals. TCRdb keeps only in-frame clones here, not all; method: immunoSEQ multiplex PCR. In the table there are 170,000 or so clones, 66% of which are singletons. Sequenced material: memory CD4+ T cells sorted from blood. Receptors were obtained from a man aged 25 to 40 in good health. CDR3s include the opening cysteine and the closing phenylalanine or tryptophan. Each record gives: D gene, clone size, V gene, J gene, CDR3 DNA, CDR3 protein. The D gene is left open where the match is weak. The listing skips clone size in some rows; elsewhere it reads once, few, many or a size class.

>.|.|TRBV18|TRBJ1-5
TGTGCCAGCTCACCAAACTCAGGGATTCAGCCCCAGCATTTT
CASSPNSGIQPQHF
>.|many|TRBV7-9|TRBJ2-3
TGTGCCAGCAGCTTATCTCAGCCGGCAGATACGCAGTATTTT
CASSLSQPADTQYF
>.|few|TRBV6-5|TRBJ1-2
TGTGCCAGCAGTTACCTGGCAGGGAAGGATGGCTACACCTTC
CASSYLAGKDGYTF
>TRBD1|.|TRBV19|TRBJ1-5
TGTGCCAGTAGTCCAGGGGGCAGGGGCAATCAGCCCCAGCATTTT
CASSPGGRGNQPQHF
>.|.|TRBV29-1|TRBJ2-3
TGCAGCGTTGTGATTGCCAGCACAGATACGCAGTATTTT
CSVVIASTDTQYF
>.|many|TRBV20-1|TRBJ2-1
TGCAGTGCTAGTACGGGACACCAGCAGTTCTTC
CSASTGHQQFF
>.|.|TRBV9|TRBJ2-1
TGTGAGGGCAATGAGCAGTTCTTC
CEGNEQFF
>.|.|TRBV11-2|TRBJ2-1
TGTGCCAGCAGCTACTCTGGGGTCAATGAGCAGTTCTTC
CASSYSGVNEQFF
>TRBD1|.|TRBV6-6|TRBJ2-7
TGTGCCAGCAGCCCTTACAGGGGGTCTCAGGACGAGCAGTACTTC
CASSPYRGSQDEQYF
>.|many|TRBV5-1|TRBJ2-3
TGCGCCAGCAGCTTGGAGCTCTTAGCATCTAGCACAGATACGCAGTATTTT
CASSLELLASSTDTQYF
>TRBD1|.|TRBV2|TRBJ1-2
TGTGCCAGCAGTGAGACAGGGTTAGGTGGCTACACCTTC
CASSETGLGGYTF
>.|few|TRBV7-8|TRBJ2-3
TGTGCCAGCAGCTTAAAGCGGGTTGATGTCGATACGCAGTATTTT
CASSLKRVDVDTQYF
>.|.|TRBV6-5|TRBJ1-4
TGTGCCAGCAGCCCACAGAGACAAGAAAAACTGTTTTTT
CASSPQRQEKLFF
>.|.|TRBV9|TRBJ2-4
TGTGCCAGCAGCGTAGAGCAGGGTGAAAACATTCAGTACTTC
CASSVEQGENIQYF
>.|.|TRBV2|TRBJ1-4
TGTGCCAGCAATCGGTATACTTTTCGGACTAATGAAAAACTGTTTTTT
CASNRYTFRTNEKLFF
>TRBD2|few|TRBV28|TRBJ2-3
TGTGCCAGCAGTCGAGGACTAGCGGGACCCGATACGCAGTATTTT
CASSRGLAGPDTQYF
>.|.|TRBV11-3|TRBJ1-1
TGTGCCAGCAGCCCCGATAACAGGGTTGCTGAAGCTTTCTTT
CASSPDNRVAEAFF
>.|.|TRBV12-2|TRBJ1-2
TGTGCCAGCAGCCCAGAGGCGGTCTATGGCTACACCTTC
CASSPEAVYGYTF
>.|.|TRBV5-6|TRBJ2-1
TGTGCCAGCAGCCGGAATTCCCGAAGTGAGCAGTTCTTC
CASSRNSRSEQFF
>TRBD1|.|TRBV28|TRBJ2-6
TGTGCCAGCAGCCTAACCCGGACAGGGGGCGGCGGACCCCGCTCCAACGTCCTGACTTTC
CASSLTRTGGGGPRSNVLTF
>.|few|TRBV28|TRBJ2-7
TGTGCCAGCAGGGTCGGGAATGCCCTCCACTACGAGCAGTACTTC
CASRVGNALHYEQYF
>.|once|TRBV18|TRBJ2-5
TGTGCCAGCTCACCACCGGAGAGTTGGACCCAGTACTTC
CASSPPESWTQYF
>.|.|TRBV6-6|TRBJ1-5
TGTGCCAGCAGTTACGCAGGGGACGGTCGCAATCAGCCCCAGCATTTT
CASSYAGDGRNQPQHF